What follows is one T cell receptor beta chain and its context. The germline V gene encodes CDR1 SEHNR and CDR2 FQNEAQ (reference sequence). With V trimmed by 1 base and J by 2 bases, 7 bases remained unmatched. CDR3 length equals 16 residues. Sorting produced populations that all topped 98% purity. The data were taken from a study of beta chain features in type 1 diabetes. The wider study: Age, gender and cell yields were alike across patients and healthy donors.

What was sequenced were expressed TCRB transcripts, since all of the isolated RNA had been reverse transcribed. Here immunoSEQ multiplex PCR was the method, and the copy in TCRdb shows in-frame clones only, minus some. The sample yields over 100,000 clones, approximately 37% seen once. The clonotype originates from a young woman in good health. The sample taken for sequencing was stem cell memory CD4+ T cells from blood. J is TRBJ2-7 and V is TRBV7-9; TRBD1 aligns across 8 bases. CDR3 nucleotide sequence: TGTGCCAGCAGCTTAGGGGCAGGGGGCTTTACCTACGAGCAGTACTTC. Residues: CASSLGAGGFTYEQYF.